A single sample gave rise to the 30 T cell receptor beta chains below, sequenced in a study of blood T cells in healthy people across ages. Alongside a J-beta primer mix, a sample-barcoded 5' primer served in a second PCR lasting about 7 to 12 cycles. TCRdb reanalysed the 5' RACE reads using MiXCR and keeps one entry per CDR3 protein. The profile shows 1.5 million to 2 million distinct CDR3 sequences, 49% of them singletons. The sequencing sample was made of blood. All receptors come from a woman in her thirties or forties in good health.

The V and J genes are TRBV2 and TRBJ1-6, with D hard to call. V was trimmed by 4 bases and J by 4 bases, leaving 11 bases between them. Germline CDR1 SNHLY, CDR2 FYNNEI. CDR3 length: 15 residues. The CDR3 sequence: CASSVQRTYNSPLHF. The CDR3 DNA reads as TGTGCCAGCAGTGTACAGCGAACTTATAATTCACCCCTCCACTTT.

This chain links TRBV7-2 with TRBJ1-1; the D gene is possibly TRBD1 (5 bases). The CDR3 has 14 residues. Germline V gene data show CDR1 as SGHTA and CDR2 as FQGNSA. Deletions cut 2 bases from V and 5 bases from J, with 12 bases between. The CDR3, as DNA: TGTGCCAGCAGCTTAAGCGCAGGGAGGACTGAAGCTTTCTTT. Translated, it gives CASSLSAGRTEAFF.

The chain is built from TRBV20-1 and TRBJ1-5; unclear D gene. Per germline, CDR1 DFQATT and CDR2 SNEGSKA (reference sequence). This CDR3 has 12 residues. V lost 2 bases and J lost 11, with 13 bases in between. The chain's CDR3 is CSARSSAGTQHF. CDR3 nucleotides: TGCAGTGCTAGATCGTCAGCCGGGACCCAGCATTTT.

This clonotype was found a few times. The V gene is TRBV6-2 or TRBV6-3, the J gene TRBJ2-5, with TRBD2 matching over 11 bases. CDR1 is MNHEY and CDR2 is SVGEGT in the germline V gene. Germline trimming cut 2 bases from V and 1 base from J; bases unmatched to any gene: 6. This CDR3 is 17 amino acids long. Here the CDR3 reads CASSYGTTSGGQETQYF. Written as DNA, the CDR3 is TGTGCCAGCAGTTACGGGACTACTAGCGGGGGCCAAGAGACCCAGTACTTC.

This clonotype was picked up a small number of times. CDR3 residues: CASSQDQRRGQYSNQPQHF. The CDR3 coding sequence is TGCGCCAGCAGCCAAGATCAAAGGAGGGGTCAATATAGCAATCAGCCCCAGCATTTT. V gene TRBV4-3 combines with J gene TRBJ1-5, with a possible D match to TRBD1 (5 bases). The CDR3 sequence is 19 residues long. V was clipped by 0 bases and J by 0 bases, with 18 bases between them. Germline V gives CDR1 LGHNA, CDR2 YSLEER.

The genes are TRBV10-3 and TRBJ1-2; no firm D call. V lost 4 bases to trimming and J lost 2 bases, with 20 bases between them. CDR1 is ENHRY and CDR2 is SYGVKD in the germline V gene. CDR3 length: 17 amino acids. The CDR3 sequence is CAISGYTGSEGNYGYTF. In nucleotides, the CDR3 is TGTGCCATCAGTGGTTATACTGGCAGCGAAGGGAACTATGGCTACACCTTC.

V gene TRBV20-1 combines with J gene TRBJ2-1; 11 nucleotides agree with TRBD2. CDR1 is DFQATT, CDR2 SNEGSKA, per germline (reference sequence). Trimming at V came to 3 bases and at J to 9 bases, leaving 7 bases not matched to a gene. The CDR3 runs to 14 residues. This CDR3 reads CSARTLSGGGEQFF. The CDR3 coding sequence is TGCAGTGCTAGGACCCTTAGCGGGGGGGGTGAGCAGTTCTTC.

The J gene is TRBJ2-5, the V gene TRBV28; 7 nucleotides line up with TRBD1. The CDR3 is made up of 15 amino acids. V shed 4 bases and J 5 bases; nucleotides not matched to a gene: 10. In germline, CDR1 is MDHEN, CDR2 SYDVKM. The CDR3 DNA is TGTGCCAGCAGTTCTGGGGACAGAGATATGGAGACCCAGTACTTC. Its translation: CASSSGDRDMETQYF.

The rearrangement joins TRBV20-1 to TRBJ1-2; D may be TRBD1 (5 bases). Deletions cut 4 bases from V and 9 bases from J, with 15 bases between. This CDR3 is 12 amino acids long. Germline CDR1 DFQATT, CDR2 SNEGSKA (reference sequence). The CDR3 sequence is CSANHGYRSYTF. CDR3 bases: TGCAGTGCTAATCATGGTTACAGGAGCTACACCTTC.

This clonotype was observed a handful of times. The V call is TRBV6-5, the J call TRBJ2-5; D is uncertain. V was pared by 7 bases and J by 0 bases, with 9 bases between. This CDR3 spans 13 amino acids. Germline CDR1 is MNHEY and CDR2 is SVGAGI. The CDR3 DNA reads as TGTGCCAGCAAAAAGGCAGACCAAGAGACCCAGTACTTC. Its translation is CASKKADQETQYF.

V gene TRBV2 combines with J gene TRBJ2-5; 7 bases agree with TRBD1. CDR3 length: 15 amino acids. The germline CDR1 and CDR2 sequences are SNHLY and FYNNEI. V dropped 6 bases and J dropped 1; count of bases not matched to a gene: 8. The CDR3 is CASRPRGILQETQYF. The CDR3 nucleotides read TGTGCCAGCAGGCCCAGGGGGATCCTCCAAGAGACCCAGTACTTC.

This clonotype was seen many times. This chain connects TRBV15 to TRBJ2-1; 7 bases are shared with TRBD1. Trimming cost V 0 bases and J 2 bases; bases outside gene matches: 7. This CDR3 is built from 17 residues. Germline V gene data show CDR1 as LNHNV and CDR2 as YYDKDF (reference sequence). The CDR3 reads CATSRDKGTAAYNEQFF. CDR3 nucleotides: TGTGCCACCAGCAGAGATAAAGGGACAGCGGCCTACAATGAGCAGTTCTTC.

This clonotype turned up a few times. This chain links TRBV29-1 with TRBJ2-1; D not certain. Trimming left V 7 bases short and J 1 base short, with 8 bases between. The CDR3 is 12 residues long. Germline lookup yields CDR1 SQVTM and CDR2 ANQGSEA. Written as DNA, the CDR3 is TGCAGCGCGACCCAATCCTACAATGAGCAGTTCTTC. Residues: CSATQSYNEQFF.

The chain links TRBV2 to TRBJ1-5; 9 nucleotides align to TRBD1. Germline CDR1 reads SNHLY; CDR2 reads FYNNEI. V was pared by 5 bases and J by 6 bases, with 11 bases of the junction left unmatched. The CDR3 has 16 amino acids. Written as DNA, the CDR3 is TGTGCCAGCAGTTACCCCGGGACAGGGACAGCTCAGCCCCAGCATTTT. Translating gives CASSYPGTGTAQPQHF.

This chain connects TRBV4-1 to TRBJ2-5; 7 nucleotides agree with TRBD2. The trim removed 3 bases at V and 1 base at J, leaving 11 bases unmatched. The CDR3 has 17 amino acids. Germline CDR1 is MGHRA and CDR2 is YSYEKL. The CDR3 DNA follows: TGCGCCAGCAGCCAGAATGCCGGGACTAATCGCCAAGAGACCCAGTACTTC. Translation: CASSQNAGTNRQETQYF.

The CDR3: CSASLGGATNEKLFF. Here the CDR3 DNA reads TGCAGTGCTAGTCTCGGAGGTGCAACTAATGAAAAACTGTTTTTT. The rearrangement uses TRBV20-1 and TRBJ1-4; D is unclear. The length of the CDR3 is 15 residues. Germline CDR1 reads DFQATT; CDR2 reads SNEGSKA (reference sequence). The V and J ends lost 3 bases and 0 bases respectively, with 11 bases between them.

The chain uses TRBV6-2 or TRBV6-3 and TRBJ1-5; D is unresolved. The V end was cut by 6 bases, the J end by 4 bases, with 10 bases between. The CDR3 length is 13 residues. Germline lookup yields CDR1 MNHEY and CDR2 SVGEGT. The CDR3 nucleotides read TGTGCCAGCAGGAGCGGGCGGAATCAGCCCCAGCATTTT. It specifies CASRSGRNQPQHF.

The genes are TRBV7-2 and TRBJ2-6; 10 positions match TRBD1. The CDR3 extends over 18 amino acids. The trim removed 1 base at V and 4 bases at J, leaving 7 bases unmatched. The germline V gene encodes CDR1 SGHTA and CDR2 FQGNSA. The CDR3 DNA follows: TGTGCCAGCAGCTTAGTGGCGACAGGGGGCTCCGGGGCCAACGTCCTGACTTTC. Translated, it gives CASSLVATGGSGANVLTF.

This clonotype was seen more than once but under ten times. The V gene is TRBV3-1, the J gene TRBJ1-2, with unresolved D. Germline V lookup: CDR1 LGHDT, CDR2 YNNKEL (reference sequence). The CDR3 is 14 amino acids. The V end was cut by 1 base, the J end by 1 base, with 7 bases between. For the CDR3, the DNA is TGTGCCAGCAGCCAAGGGGGATTTAACTATGGCTACACCTTC. It is translated as CASSQGGFNYGYTF. Full variable domain (outside the CDR3, taken from reference TRBV3-1 and TRBJ1-2): DTAVSQTPKYLVTQMGNDKSIKCEQNLGHDTMYWYKQDSKKFLKIMFSYNNKELIINETVPNRFSPKSPDKAHLNLHINSLELGDSAVYFCASSQGGFNYGYTFGSGTRLTVV.

This clonotype was seen a handful of times. The V gene is TRBV9, the J gene TRBJ2-4, with 7 nucleotides matching TRBD1. The CDR3 is 15 amino acids. Germline CDR1 is SGDLS and CDR2 is YYNGEE. Unmatched junction bases numbered 11, after V lost 4 bases and J lost 7 bases. The CDR3 DNA reads as TGTGCCAGCAGCAAACGCCTTGACAGGGATAACATTCAGTACTTC. It specifies CASSKRLDRDNIQYF.

This chain uses TRBV5-6 with TRBJ1-2; D unresolved. The CDR3 is 14 amino acids. Germline V gives CDR1 SGHDT, CDR2 YYEEEE. Trimming stripped 5 bases from V and 4 bases from J, with 15 bases between. Here the CDR3 reads CASRPFGRGYGYTF. The CDR3 nucleotides read TGTGCCAGCAGACCCTTCGGGAGAGGCTATGGCTACACCTTC.

The chain uses TRBV12-3 or TRBV12-4 and TRBJ1-2; D ambiguous. This CDR3 is 14 amino acids long. V dropped 3 bases and J dropped 0 bases, with 8 bases sitting between them. The CDR3 loop is CASSFRQTNYGYTF. The CDR3 DNA reads TGTGCCAGCAGTTTTAGGCAGACTAACTATGGCTACACCTTC.

This clonotype was counted a few times. This chain joins TRBV6-6 and TRBJ2-7; D is uncertain. V shed 6 bases and J shed 0 bases, with 9 bases lying between them. This CDR3 is built from 13 residues. In germline, CDR1 is MNHNY, CDR2 SVGAGI (reference sequence). In DNA form, the CDR3 reads TGTGCCAGCAGGGGTAGGGACTCCTACGAGCAGTACTTC. This gives the protein CASRGRDSYEQYF.

This clonotype was seen just once. The V gene is TRBV29-1, the J gene TRBJ1-1; the D gene is possibly TRBD1 (5 bases). The CDR3 consists of 11 residues. CDR1 SQVTM and CDR2 ANQGSEA come from the germline V gene. Deletions cut 4 bases from V and 7 bases from J, with 10 bases between. Written as DNA, the CDR3 is TGCAGCGTTGGGGGACCTAATGAAGCTTTCTTT. This encodes CSVGGPNEAFF.

The CDR3, as DNA: TGTGCCAGCAGCCGGCGACAGCCCCCAGATACGCAGTATTTT. Translation: CASSRRQPPDTQYF. V gene TRBV28 combines with J gene TRBJ2-3; D might be TRBD1 (5 bases). The V gene lost 6 bases and the J gene lost 4 bases, with 14 bases spanning the gap. The germline CDR1 and CDR2 sequences are MDHEN and SYDVKM. This CDR3 has 14 amino acids.

The gene calls are TRBV13 and TRBJ2-3; 8 bases agree with TRBD1. CDR1 is PRHDT and CDR2 is FYEKMQ in the germline V gene (reference sequence). V lost 2 bases and J lost 2; bases outside the gene matches: 12. The CDR3 is 18 residues long. CDR3 DNA sequence: TGTGCCAGCAGCTTACGATTTATGGACAGGGTGTTCACAGATACGCAGTATTTT. Protein sequence: CASSLRFMDRVFTDTQYF.

V gene TRBV18 combines with J gene TRBJ2-7; TRBD1 aligns across 8 bases. Germline CDR1 KGHSH, CDR2 LQKENI. V lost 0 bases and J lost 2; bases outside the gene matches: 12. CDR3 size: 18 residues. The CDR3 DNA is TGTGCCAGCTCACCACCGCGGCAGGGGGCGCAAAGTACCTACGAGCAGTACTTC. It encodes CASSPPRQGAQSTYEQYF.

On this clonotype: Germline and junction disagree at one end, which may indicate a read error. The rearrangement uses TRBV4-1 and TRBJ1-5; 7 nucleotides agree with TRBD1. CDR3 length: 16 amino acids. CDR1 and CDR2 (germline): MGHRA, YSYEKL. This CDR3 reads CAGSQEGASGNQPQHF. In DNA form, the CDR3 reads TGCGCCGGCAGCCAAGAGGGGGCCTCGGGGAATCAGCCCCAGCATTTT.

The rearrangement joins TRBV6-2 or TRBV6-3 to TRBJ2-4; the match to TRBD1 covers 7 bases. The J call may be incorrect, as the DNA end agrees better with TRBJ2-7. This CDR3 spans 15 amino acids. Germline CDR1 is MNHEY and CDR2 is SVGEGT. In DNA form, the CDR3 reads TGTGCCAGCAGTCAGCCCGGGACAGCCTCCTACGAGCAGTACTTC. It translates to CASSQPGTASYEQYF.

The chain uses TRBV7-2 and TRBJ2-7; either TRBD1 or TRBD2 may fit D (5 bases each). With the DNA end fitting TRBJ2-4 better, the J assignment may be wrong. This CDR3 region has 17 residues. The germline V gene has CDR1 SGHTA and CDR2 FQGNSA. CDR3 amino acids: CASNNWDATTLGNIQYF. The CDR3 region has the DNA TGTGCCAGCAATAATTGGGACGCAACAACTTTGGGAAACATTCAGTACTTC.